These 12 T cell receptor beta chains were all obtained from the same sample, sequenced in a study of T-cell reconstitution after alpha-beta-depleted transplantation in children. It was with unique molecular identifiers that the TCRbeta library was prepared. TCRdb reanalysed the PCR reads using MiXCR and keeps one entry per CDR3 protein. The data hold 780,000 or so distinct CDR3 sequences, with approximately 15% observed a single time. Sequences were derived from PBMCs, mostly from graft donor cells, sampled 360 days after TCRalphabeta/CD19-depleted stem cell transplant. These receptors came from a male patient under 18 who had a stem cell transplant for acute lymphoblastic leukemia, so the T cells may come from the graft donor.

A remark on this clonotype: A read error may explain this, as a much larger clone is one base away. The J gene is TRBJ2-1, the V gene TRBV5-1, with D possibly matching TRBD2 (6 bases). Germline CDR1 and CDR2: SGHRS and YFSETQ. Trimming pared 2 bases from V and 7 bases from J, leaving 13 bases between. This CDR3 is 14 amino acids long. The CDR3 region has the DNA TGCGCCAGCAGCTTAACGGGGACTTCGAATGAGCAGTTCTTC. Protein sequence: CASSLTGTSNEQFF.

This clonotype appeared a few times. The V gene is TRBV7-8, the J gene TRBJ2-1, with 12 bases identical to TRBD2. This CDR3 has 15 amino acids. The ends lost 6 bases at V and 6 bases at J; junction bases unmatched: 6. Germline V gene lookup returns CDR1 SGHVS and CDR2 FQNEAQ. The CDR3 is CASRTSGRIGNEQFF. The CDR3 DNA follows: TGTGCCAGCAGAACTAGCGGGAGGATTGGCAATGAGCAGTTCTTC.

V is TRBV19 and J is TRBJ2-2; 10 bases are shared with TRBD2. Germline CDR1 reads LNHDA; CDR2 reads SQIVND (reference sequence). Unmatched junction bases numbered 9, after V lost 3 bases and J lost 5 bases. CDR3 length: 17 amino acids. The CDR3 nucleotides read TGTGCCAGTAGTATTAAGGGACTAGCGTCGGGTACCGGGGAGCTGTTTTTT. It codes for CASSIKGLASGTGELFF.

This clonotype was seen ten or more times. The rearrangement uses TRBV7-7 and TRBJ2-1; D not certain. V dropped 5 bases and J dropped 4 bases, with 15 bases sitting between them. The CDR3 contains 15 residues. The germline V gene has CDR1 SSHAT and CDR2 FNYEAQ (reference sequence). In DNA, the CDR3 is TGTGCCAGCAGCCCCCTGACCCTGGGATACAATGAGCAGTTCTTC. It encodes CASSPLTLGYNEQFF.

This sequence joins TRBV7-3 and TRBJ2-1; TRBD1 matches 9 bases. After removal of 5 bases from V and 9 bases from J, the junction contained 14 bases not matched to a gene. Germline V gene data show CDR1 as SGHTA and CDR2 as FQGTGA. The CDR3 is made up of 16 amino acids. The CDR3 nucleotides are TGTGCCAGCAGCCCCAAAACCGGGACAGGGTGGAGTGAGCAGTTCTTC. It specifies CASSPKTGTGWSEQFF.

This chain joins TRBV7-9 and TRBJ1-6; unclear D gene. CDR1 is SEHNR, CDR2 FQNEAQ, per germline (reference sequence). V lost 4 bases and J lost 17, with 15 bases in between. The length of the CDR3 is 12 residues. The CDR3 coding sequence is TGTGCCAGCAGCTCGACCGGCCTCCTTGTCCACTTT. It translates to CASSSTGLLVHF.

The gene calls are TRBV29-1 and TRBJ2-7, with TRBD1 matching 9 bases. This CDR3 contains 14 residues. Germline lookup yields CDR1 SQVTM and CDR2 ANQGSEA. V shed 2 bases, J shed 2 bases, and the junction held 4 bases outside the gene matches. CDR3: CSVESGQGPYEQYF. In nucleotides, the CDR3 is TGCAGCGTTGAATCGGGACAGGGCCCCTACGAGCAGTACTTC.

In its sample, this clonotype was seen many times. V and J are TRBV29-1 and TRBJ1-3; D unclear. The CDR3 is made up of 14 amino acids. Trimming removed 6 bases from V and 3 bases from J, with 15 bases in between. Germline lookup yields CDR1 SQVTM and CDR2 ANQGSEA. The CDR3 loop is CSVVGPALGNTIYF. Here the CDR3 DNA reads TGCAGCGTGGTGGGTCCCGCACTTGGAAACACCATATATTTT.

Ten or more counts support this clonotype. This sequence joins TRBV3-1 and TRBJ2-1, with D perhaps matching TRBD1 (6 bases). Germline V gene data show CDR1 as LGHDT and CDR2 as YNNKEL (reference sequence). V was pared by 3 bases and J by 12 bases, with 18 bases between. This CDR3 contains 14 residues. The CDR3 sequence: CASSQASNRALQFF. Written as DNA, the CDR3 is TGTGCCAGCAGCCAGGCATCCAACAGGGCCCTGCAGTTCTTC.

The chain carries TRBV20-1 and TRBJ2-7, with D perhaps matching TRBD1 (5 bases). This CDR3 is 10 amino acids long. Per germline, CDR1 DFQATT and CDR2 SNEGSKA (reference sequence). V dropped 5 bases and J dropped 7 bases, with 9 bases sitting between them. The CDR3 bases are TGCAGTGCTCAGGGATGGGAGCAGTACTTC. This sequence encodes CSAQGWEQYF.

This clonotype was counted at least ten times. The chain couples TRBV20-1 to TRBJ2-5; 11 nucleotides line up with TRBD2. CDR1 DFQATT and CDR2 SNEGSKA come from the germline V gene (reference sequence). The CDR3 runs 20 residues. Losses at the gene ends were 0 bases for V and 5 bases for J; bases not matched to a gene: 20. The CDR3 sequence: CSARDQRVLASGRPRETQYF. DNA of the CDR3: TGCAGTGCTAGAGATCAACGAGTTTTGGCTAGCGGGAGGCCAAGGGAGACCCAGTACTTC.

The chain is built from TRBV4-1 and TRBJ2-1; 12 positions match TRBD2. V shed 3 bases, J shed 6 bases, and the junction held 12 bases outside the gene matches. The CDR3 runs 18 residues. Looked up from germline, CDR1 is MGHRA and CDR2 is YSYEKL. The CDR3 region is CASSHRTSGKEVGNEQFF. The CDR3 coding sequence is TGCGCCAGCAGCCACAGGACTAGCGGGAAGGAGGTCGGCAATGAGCAGTTCTTC.